The entry that follows covers one TCR beta chain sequence. The antigen is unknown. This record belongs to a study of cytomegalovirus exposure and HLA in healthy donors. For the study at large: Approximately 85 million unique TCRs from HLA-typed donors were held in an early release of data.

Per the germline V gene, CDR1 is WSHSY and CDR2 is SAAADI. The CDR3 is 14 residues long. Trimming removed 7 bases from V and 4 bases from J, with 14 bases in between. Those who donated were healthy bone marrow donors. PCR was performed using 60 Vbeta and 13 Jbeta primers. Some clones are missing from TCRdb's copy, which holds only in-frame ones; the method was immunoSEQ multiplex PCR. Its table lists around 210,000 clones. Study conclusions and caveats: It was reported in a later analysis that an Asian-associated ancestry cluster showed fewer N-insertions than the approximately 690-donor mean. Researchers reported in a later analysis that a missense DCLRE1C variant was tied to TCR beta V- and J-gene trimming.

Sequencing was performed on PBMCs. The receptor was derived from a girl aged 2 to 10 in good health and CMV-seropositive. The chain is built from TRBV10-2 and TRBJ2-1; D remains ambiguous. The chain's CDR3 is CASMIPGRYNEQFF. The CDR3 coding sequence is TGCGCCAGCATGATACCGGGTCGATACAATGAGCAGTTCTTC.